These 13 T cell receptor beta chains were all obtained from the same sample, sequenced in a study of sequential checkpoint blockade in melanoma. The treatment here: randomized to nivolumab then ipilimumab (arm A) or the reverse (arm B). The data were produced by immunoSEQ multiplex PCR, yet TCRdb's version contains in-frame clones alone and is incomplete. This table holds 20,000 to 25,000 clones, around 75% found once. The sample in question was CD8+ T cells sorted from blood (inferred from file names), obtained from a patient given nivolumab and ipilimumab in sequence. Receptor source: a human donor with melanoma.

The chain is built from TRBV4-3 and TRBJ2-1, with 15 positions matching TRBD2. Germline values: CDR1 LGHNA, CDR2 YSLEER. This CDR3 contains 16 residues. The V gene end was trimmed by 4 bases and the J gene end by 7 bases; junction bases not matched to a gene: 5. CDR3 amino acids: CASSPGTSGRSNEQFF. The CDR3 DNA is TGCGCCAGCAGCCCGGGGACTAGCGGGAGGTCAAATGAGCAGTTCTTC.

The chain's CDR3 is CASREPRTLGSNEQFF. The CDR3 coding sequence is TGTGCCAGCAGGGAACCTAGGACATTAGGGTCGAATGAGCAGTTCTTC. V gene TRBV6-1 combines with J gene TRBJ2-1; TRBD1 is a possible D gene (5 bases). Germline-derived CDR1 and CDR2 are MNHNS and SASEGT. The CDR3 loop spans 16 amino acids. V was trimmed by 6 bases and J by 7 bases, leaving 22 bases between them.

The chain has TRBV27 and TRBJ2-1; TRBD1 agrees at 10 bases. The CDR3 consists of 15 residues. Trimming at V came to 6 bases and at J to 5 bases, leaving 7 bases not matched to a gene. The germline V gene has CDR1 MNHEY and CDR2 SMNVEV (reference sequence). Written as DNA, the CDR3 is TGTGCCAGCAGCACCACCGGGACAGGGGACAATGAGCAGTTCTTC. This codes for CASSTTGTGDNEQFF.

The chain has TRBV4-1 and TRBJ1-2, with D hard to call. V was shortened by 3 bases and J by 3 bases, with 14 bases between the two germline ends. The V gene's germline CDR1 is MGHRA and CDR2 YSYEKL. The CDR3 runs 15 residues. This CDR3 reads CASSHWVALHYGYTF. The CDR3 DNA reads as TGCGCCAGCAGCCATTGGGTAGCCCTTCACTATGGCTACACCTTC.

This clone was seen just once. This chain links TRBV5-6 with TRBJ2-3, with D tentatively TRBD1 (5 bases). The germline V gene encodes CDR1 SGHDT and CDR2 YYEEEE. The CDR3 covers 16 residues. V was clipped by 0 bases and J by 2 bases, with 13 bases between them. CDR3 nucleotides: TGTGCCAGCAGCTTGGAAGATAGGGGCCTCACAGATACGCAGTATTTT. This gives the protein CASSLEDRGLTDTQYF.

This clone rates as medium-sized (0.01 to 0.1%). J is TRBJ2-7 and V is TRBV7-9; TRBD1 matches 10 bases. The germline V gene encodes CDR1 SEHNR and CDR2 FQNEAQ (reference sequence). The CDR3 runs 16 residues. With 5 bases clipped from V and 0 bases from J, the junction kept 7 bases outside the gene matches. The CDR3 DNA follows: TGTGCCAGCAGCCCCGGGACAGGGGCGGCCTCCTACGAGCAGTACTTC. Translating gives CASSPGTGAASYEQYF.

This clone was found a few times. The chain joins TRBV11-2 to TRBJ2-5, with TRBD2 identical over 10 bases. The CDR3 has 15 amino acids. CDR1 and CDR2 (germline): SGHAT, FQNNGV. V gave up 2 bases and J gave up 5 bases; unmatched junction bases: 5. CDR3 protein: CASSLLAGAGETQYF. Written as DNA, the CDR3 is TGTGCCAGCAGCTTACTAGCGGGGGCCGGGGAGACCCAGTACTTC.

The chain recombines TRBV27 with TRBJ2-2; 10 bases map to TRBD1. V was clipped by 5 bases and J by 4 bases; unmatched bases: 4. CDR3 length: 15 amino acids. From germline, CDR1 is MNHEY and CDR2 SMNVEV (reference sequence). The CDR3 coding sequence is TGTGCCAGCAGTCTCCGGACAGGGGGCACCGGGGAGCTGTTTTTT. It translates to CASSLRTGGTGELFF.

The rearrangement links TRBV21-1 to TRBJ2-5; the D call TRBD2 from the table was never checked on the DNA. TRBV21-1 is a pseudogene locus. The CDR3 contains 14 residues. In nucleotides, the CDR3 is TGTGCCAGCAGTCTTAGCGGGCCCCAAGAGACCCAGTACTTC. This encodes CASSLSGPQETQYF.

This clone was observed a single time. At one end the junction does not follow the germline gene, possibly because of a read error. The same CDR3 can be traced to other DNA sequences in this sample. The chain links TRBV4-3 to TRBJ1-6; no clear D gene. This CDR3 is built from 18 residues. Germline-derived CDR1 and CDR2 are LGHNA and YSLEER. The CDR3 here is CASSQASGVNSYNSPLHF. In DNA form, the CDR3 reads TGCGCCAGCAGCCAAGCGTCCGGGGTTAACTCCTATAATTCCCCCCTCCACTTT.

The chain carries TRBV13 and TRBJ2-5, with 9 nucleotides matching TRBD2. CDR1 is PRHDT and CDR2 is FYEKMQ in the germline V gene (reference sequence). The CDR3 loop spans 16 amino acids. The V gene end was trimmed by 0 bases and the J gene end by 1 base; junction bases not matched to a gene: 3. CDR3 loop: CASSLGPAGGQETQYF. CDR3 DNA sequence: TGTGCCAGCAGCTTAGGGCCAGCGGGGGGCCAAGAGACCCAGTACTTC.

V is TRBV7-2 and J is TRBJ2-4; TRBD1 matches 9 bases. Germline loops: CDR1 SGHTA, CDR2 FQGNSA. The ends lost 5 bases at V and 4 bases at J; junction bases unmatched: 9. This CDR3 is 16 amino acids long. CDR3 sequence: CASSPGDRALKNIQYF. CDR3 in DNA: TGTGCCAGCAGCCCGGGGGACAGGGCTCTGAAAAACATTCAGTACTTC. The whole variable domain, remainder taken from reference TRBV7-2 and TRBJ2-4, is GAGVSQSPSNKVTEKGKDVELRCDPISGHTALYWYRQSLGQGLEFLIYFQGNSAPDKSGLPSDRFSAERTGGSVSTLTIQRTQQEDSAVYLCASSPGDRALKNIQYFGAGTRLSVL.

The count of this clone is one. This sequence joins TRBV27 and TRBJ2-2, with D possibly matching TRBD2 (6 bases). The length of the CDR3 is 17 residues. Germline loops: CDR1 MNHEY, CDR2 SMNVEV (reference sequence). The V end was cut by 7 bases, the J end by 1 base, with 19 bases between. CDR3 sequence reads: CASTAHPGDENTGELFF. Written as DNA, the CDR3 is TGTGCCAGCACAGCACATCCGGGGGATGAGAACACCGGGGAGCTGTTTTTT.